The source of this TCR beta chain is a study of blood T cell repertoires in COVID-19. Study context: The samples span acute and convalescent COVID-19 from the United States, Italy and Spain.

V was trimmed by 5 bases and J by 7 bases, leaving 21 bases between them. The CDR3 contains 15 residues. CDR1 and CDR2 from the germline V gene are SGHRS and YFSETQ. Sequenced by immunoSEQ multiplex PCR; TCRdb stores in-frame clones only, minus some. The sample carries a few hundred thousand clones, more than 70% recorded once. The rearrangement joins TRBV5-1 to TRBJ2-5; a possible D gene is TRBD2 (5 bases). The clonotype was recovered from a woman aged 50 to 65 with acute or convalescent COVID-19. Sequencing input: peripheral blood. CDR3 sequence (DNA): TGCGCCAGCAGAACAGAACCCCTCCAACGGGGGACCCAGTACTTC. Translation gives CASRTEPLQRGTQYF.